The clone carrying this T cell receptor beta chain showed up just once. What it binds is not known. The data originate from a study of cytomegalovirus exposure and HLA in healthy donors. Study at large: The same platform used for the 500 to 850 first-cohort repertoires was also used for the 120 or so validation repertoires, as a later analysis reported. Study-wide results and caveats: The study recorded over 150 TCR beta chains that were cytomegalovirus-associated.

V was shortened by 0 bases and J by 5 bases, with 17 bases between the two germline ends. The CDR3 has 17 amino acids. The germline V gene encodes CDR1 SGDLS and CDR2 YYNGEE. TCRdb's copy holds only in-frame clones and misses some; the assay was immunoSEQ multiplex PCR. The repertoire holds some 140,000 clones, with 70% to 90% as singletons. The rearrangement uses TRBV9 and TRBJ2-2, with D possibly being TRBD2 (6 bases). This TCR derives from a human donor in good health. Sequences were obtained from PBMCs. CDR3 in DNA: TGTGCCAGCAGCGTAGATTTCAAGAGGGGACTTACCGGGGAGCTGTTTTTT. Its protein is CASSVDFKRGLTGELFF.